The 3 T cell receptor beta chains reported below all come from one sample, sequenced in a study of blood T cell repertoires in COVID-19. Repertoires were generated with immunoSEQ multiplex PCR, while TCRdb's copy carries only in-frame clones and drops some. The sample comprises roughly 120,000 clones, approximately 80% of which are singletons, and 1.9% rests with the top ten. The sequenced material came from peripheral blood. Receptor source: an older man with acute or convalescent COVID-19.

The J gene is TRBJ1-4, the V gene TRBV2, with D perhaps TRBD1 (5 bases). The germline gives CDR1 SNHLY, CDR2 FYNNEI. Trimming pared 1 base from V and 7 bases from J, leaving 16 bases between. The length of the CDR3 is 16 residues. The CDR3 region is CASSEVAGGRGEKLFF. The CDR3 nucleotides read TGTGCCAGCAGTGAAGTTGCGGGGGGAAGGGGTGAAAAACTGTTTTTT. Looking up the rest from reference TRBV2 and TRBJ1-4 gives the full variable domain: EPEVTQTPSHQVTQMGQEVILRCVPISNHLYFYWYRQILGQKVEFLVSFYNNEISEKSEIFDDQFSVERPDGSNFTLKIRSTKLEDSAMYFCASSEVAGGRGEKLFFGSGTQLSVL.

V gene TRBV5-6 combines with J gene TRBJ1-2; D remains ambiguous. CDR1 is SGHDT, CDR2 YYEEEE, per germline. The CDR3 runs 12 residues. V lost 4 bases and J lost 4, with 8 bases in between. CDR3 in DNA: TGTGCCAGCAGCCCGGCGGGCTATGGCTACACCTTC. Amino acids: CASSPAGYGYTF.

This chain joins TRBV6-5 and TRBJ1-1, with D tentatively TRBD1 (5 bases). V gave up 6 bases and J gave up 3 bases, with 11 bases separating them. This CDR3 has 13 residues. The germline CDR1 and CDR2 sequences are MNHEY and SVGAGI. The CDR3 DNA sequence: TGTGCCAGCAGATCGCTCAGGGACACTGAAGCTTTCTTT. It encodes CASRSLRDTEAFF.